The rows below give T cell receptor beta chains drawn from one sample of a study of blood T cells in healthy people across ages. TCRdb reprocessed the 5' RACE reads with MiXCR, giving one entry per CDR3 protein. The repertoire has around 1.5 million distinct CDR3 sequences, 35% to 45% of them found once; the top ten carry 7.9%. The sample consisted of blood. The origin of the receptors is a woman aged 18-29 years in good health. The CDR3 runs from the conserved cysteine through the conserved F or W. The order of the fields is V gene, clone size, D gene, J gene, CDR3 protein, CDR3 DNA. A D gene is named only where the DNA matches it firmly. For some rows the clone size is stated as once, few or many, or as a class when expanded; others skip it.

TRBV20-1,-,-,TRBJ2-1,CSAKRAGGREQFF,TGCAGTGCCAAGCGGGCAGGGGGTCGCGAGCAGTTCTTC
TRBV6-4,-,TRBD1,TRBJ2-6,CASSDSDRAGANVLTF,TGTGCCAGCAGTGACTCTGACAGGGCTGGGGCCAACGTCCTGACTTTC
TRBV7-9,few,-,TRBJ2-6,CASTRVSGANVLTF,TGTGCCAGCACCCGGGTATCTGGGGCCAACGTCCTGACTTTC
TRBV5-1,once,-,TRBJ2-1,CASSVTTASTLSYNEQFF,TGCGCCAGCAGCGTCACAACGGCGTCCACTCTCTCCTACAATGAGCAGTTCTTC
TRBV10-3,-,-,TRBJ2-7,CAISGTGSHEQYF,TGTGCCATCAGCGGTACAGGGTCCCACGAGCAGTACTTC
TRBV4-1,-,TRBD2,TRBJ2-7,CASSQVSGGSSYEQYF,TGCGCCAGCAGCCAAGTTAGCGGGGGGTCCTCCTACGAGCAGTACTTC
TRBV7-2,-,-,TRBJ2-1,CASSSRDWTNEQFF,TGTGCCAGCAGCTCCCGGGACTGGACCAATGAGCAGTTCTTC
TRBV6-2/TRBV6-3,-,-,TRBJ2-7,CASGPTGGPSSYEQYF,TGTGCCAGCGGCCCTACCGGGGGTCCCTCCTCCTACGAGCAGTACTTC
TRBV12-3/TRBV12-4,-,-,TRBJ1-1,CASSLRSGSTEAFF,TGTGCCAGCAGTTTAAGGAGTGGGTCCACTGAAGCTTTCTTT
TRBV10-3,-,-,TRBJ2-3,CAISEKTGISGTDTQYF,TGTGCCATCAGTGAGAAGACCGGGATTAGCGGAACAGATACGCAGTATTTT
TRBV29-1,-,-,TRBJ2-5,CSVEDPGGREETQYF,TGCAGCGTTGAAGATCCAGGGGGGAGAGAAGAGACCCAGTACTTC
TRBV7-6,-,TRBD1,TRBJ1-2,CASSALNRGLGGYTF,TGTGCCAGCAGCGCCCTGAACAGGGGGCTCGGTGGCTACACCTTC
TRBV5-1,-,-,TRBJ2-3,CASSLVRQGTDTQYF,TGCGCCAGCAGCTTGGTCCGACAGGGCACAGATACGCAGTATTTT
TRBV7-9,few,-,TRBJ2-6,CASSLGVASSGANVLTF,TGTGCCAGCAGCTTAGGCGTCGCAAGCTCTGGGGCCAACGTCCTGACTTTC
TRBV20-1,-,-,TRBJ2-1,CSARDYLTTYEQFF,TGCAGTGCTAGAGACTACCTAACGACCTACGAGCAGTTCTTC
TRBV29-1,-,-,TRBJ1-4,CSVGGGTNEKLFF,TGCAGCGTCGGAGGGGGAACTAATGAAAAACTGTTTTTT
TRBV27,-,-,TRBJ1-6,CASTPTRTGGPLHF,TGTGCCAGCACTCCAACCCGCACCGGAGGACCCCTCCACTTT
TRBV27,-,TRBD1,TRBJ2-7,CASSFRTGGEQYF,TGTGCCAGCAGTTTCAGGACAGGGGGCGAGCAGTACTTC
TRBV28,-,-,TRBJ2-3,CASTGSSDTQYF,TGTGCCAGCACCGGGAGTTCGGATACGCAGTATTTT
TRBV11-2,-,-,TRBJ2-2,CASSPFQATGELFF,TGTGCCAGCAGCCCGTTTCAGGCCACCGGGGAGCTGTTTTTT
TRBV28,-,-,TRBJ2-7,CASSIGPPYEQYF,TGTGCCAGCAGTATCGGGCCTCCCTACGAGCAGTACTTC
TRBV6-1,-,-,TRBJ2-1,CASSANLGNEQFF,TGTGCCAGCAGTGCCAATCTCGGCAATGAGCAGTTCTTC
TRBV7-2,few,TRBD1,TRBJ2-1,CASSSGDGQGRRQQFF,TGTGCCAGCAGCTCAGGCGACGGACAGGGCAGGAGGCAGCAGTTCTTC
TRBV12-3/TRBV12-4,few,-,TRBJ1-5,CASSLSGQDNQPQHF,TGTGCCAGCAGTTTATCTGGGCAGGACAATCAGCCCCAGCATTTT
TRBV5-1,-,-,TRBJ2-1,CASSWEDYPYNEQFF,TGCGCCAGCAGCTGGGAAGACTATCCCTACAATGAGCAGTTCTTC
TRBV20-1,few,TRBD1,TRBJ2-7,CSATGTGGDEQYF,TGCAGTGCTACCGGGACAGGGGGGGACGAGCAGTACTTC
TRBV7-9,-,-,TRBJ1-4,CASSFGREGEKLFF,TGTGCCAGCAGCTTCGGCAGGGAAGGTGAAAAACTGTTTTTT
TRBV25-1,few,-,TRBJ2-7,CASSAPGGQGLYEQYF,TGTGCCAGCAGTGCTCCCGGGGGCCAGGGACTTTACGAGCAGTACTTC
TRBV6-5,-,-,TRBJ2-3,CASSYHTPRRGNVPDTQYF,TGTGCCAGCAGTTACCATACCCCTCGGAGAGGAAACGTCCCAGATACGCAGTATTTT
TRBV4-1,-,-,TRBJ2-7,CASSVAGGRVVSYNEQYF,TGCGCCAGCAGCGTTGCTGGGGGGCGGGTGGTGTCCTACAATGAGCAGTACTTC
TRBV7-9,-,TRBD1,TRBJ2-5,CASSFFPTPQGEETQYF,TGTGCCAGCAGCTTTTTCCCCACACCACAGGGGGAAGAGACCCAGTACTTC
TRBV21-1,-,-,TRBJ1-4,CASTQGSEKLFF,TGTGCCAGCACCCAGGGGAGTGAAAAACTGTTTTTT
TRBV11-2,-,-,TRBJ1-1,CASSLDLSTEAFF,TGTGCCAGCAGCTTAGATTTGAGTACCGAAGCTTTCTTT
TRBV12-5,few,TRBD1,TRBJ1-1,CASGLGTGPVNTEAFF,TGTGCTAGTGGTTTGGGGACAGGACCTGTGAACACTGAAGCTTTCTTT
TRBV12-3/TRBV12-4,-,-,TRBJ2-7,CASSRVVGSSEQYF,TGTGCCAGCAGTCGGGTGGTCGGGTCCTCCGAGCAGTACTTC
TRBV12-3/TRBV12-4,few,TRBD2,TRBJ2-3,CASSWGGGTQYF,TGTGCCAGCAGTTGGGGGGGTGGGACGCAGTATTTT
TRBV4-1,-,-,TRBJ2-5,CASSQVLGLETQYF,TGCGCCAGCAGCCAAGTACTGGGGTTGGAGACCCAGTACTTC
TRBV14,-,-,TRBJ1-2,CASNRHPGNYGYTF,TGTGCCAGCAACCGTCATCCAGGGAACTATGGCTACACCTTC
TRBV20-1,few,-,TRBJ2-3,CSAQDRNTQYF,TGCAGTGCGCAGGACCGGAATACGCAGTATTTT
TRBV7-9,few,-,TRBJ2-7,CASSLDSGGGHEQYF,TGTGCCAGCAGCTTAGATTCAGGCGGAGGGCACGAGCAGTACTTC
TRBV7-9,-,-,TRBJ2-7,CASNSGGSEQYF,TGTGCCAGCAACTCCGGGGGTTCCGAGCAGTACTTC
TRBV20-1,-,TRBD2,TRBJ2-3,CSAVKLAGGLIDTQYF,TGCAGTGCTGTTAAACTAGCGGGAGGGCTGATAGATACGCAGTATTTT
TRBV12-3/TRBV12-4,once,-,TRBJ1-5,CASSLRHPSNQPQHF,TGTGCCAGCAGCCTACGACACCCTAGCAATCAGCCCCAGCATTTT
TRBV20-1,once,-,TRBJ1-1,CSARPGTGEAFF,TGCAGTGCTAGACCAGGGACGGGAGAAGCTTTCTTT
TRBV6-6,-,-,TRBJ1-1,CASSPTSFDSTEAFF,TGTGCCAGCAGTCCAACATCCTTTGACAGCACTGAAGCTTTCTTT
TRBV5-1,once,-,TRBJ1-6,CASSLEGSQGSPPHF,TGCGCCAGCAGCTTGGAGGGCAGCCAGGGTTCACCCCCCCACTTT
TRBV7-7,few,-,TRBJ2-5,CASSLEANPWETQYF,TGTGCCAGCAGCTTAGAAGCGAACCCTTGGGAGACCCAGTACTTC
TRBV3-1,-,-,TRBJ2-7,CASGQVQMSSYEQYF,TGTGCCAGCGGCCAAGTCCAAATGAGCTCCTACGAGCAGTACTTC
TRBV7-2,once,-,TRBJ2-7,CASSLGGGVPYEQYF,TGTGCCAGCAGCTTGGGTGGGGGAGTTCCCTACGAGCAGTACTTC
TRBV20-1,few,TRBD1,TRBJ2-5,CSAKGTGSQETQYF,TGCAGTGCTAAAGGGACAGGGAGTCAAGAGACCCAGTACTTC
TRBV6-1,-,-,TRBJ2-5,CASSEGVWETQYF,TGTGCCAGCTCCGAGGGGGTTTGGGAGACCCAGTACTTC
TRBV6-1,few,-,TRBJ1-2,CASSEEGVGTF,TGTGCCAGCAGTGAAGAGGGGGTTGGCACCTTC
TRBV9,-,-,TRBJ2-7,CASSVGLTSYEQYF,TGTGCCAGCAGCGTAGGTCTGACCTCCTACGAGCAGTACTTC
TRBV20-1,-,TRBD2,TRBJ2-7,CSARTGTSAYEQYF,TGCAGTGCTAGGACGGGGACTAGCGCATACGAGCAGTACTTC
TRBV11-2,few,-,TRBJ2-1,CASLRPGDPTDEQFF,TGTGCCAGCTTACGTCCGGGAGACCCGACTGATGAGCAGTTCTTC
TRBV12-3/TRBV12-4,-,TRBD2,TRBJ2-7,CSSSRNSGAGSEQYF,TGTTCCAGCAGTCGTAATAGCGGGGCGGGCTCCGAGCAGTACTTC
TRBV7-9,-,TRBD2,TRBJ2-1,CASTGGGALRDEQFF,TGTGCCAGCACTGGCGGGGGGGCGCTTAGGGATGAGCAGTTCTTC
TRBV27,few,TRBD1,TRBJ2-2,CASKGQPGELFF,TGTGCCAGCAAGGGACAGCCCGGGGAGCTGTTTTTT
TRBV6-5,-,-,TRBJ2-7,CASTLYIGGHHEQYF,TGTGCCAGCACACTTTATATCGGGGGGCACCACGAGCAGTACTTC